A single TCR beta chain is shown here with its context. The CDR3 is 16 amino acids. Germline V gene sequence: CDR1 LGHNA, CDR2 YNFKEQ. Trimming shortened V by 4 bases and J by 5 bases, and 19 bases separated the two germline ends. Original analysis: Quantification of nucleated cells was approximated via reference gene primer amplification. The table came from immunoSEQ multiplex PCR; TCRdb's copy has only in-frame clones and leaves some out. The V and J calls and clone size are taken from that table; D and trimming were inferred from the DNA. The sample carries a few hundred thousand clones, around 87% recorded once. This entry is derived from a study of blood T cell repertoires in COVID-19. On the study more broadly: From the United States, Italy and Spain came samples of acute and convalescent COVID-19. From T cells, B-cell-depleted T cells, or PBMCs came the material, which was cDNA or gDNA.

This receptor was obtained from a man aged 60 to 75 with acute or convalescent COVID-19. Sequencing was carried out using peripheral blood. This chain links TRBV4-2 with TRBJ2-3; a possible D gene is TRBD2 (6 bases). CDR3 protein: CASSLAGSHDQDTQYF. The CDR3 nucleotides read TGTGCCAGCAGCCTTGCGGGATCCCATGACCAAGATACGCAGTATTTT.